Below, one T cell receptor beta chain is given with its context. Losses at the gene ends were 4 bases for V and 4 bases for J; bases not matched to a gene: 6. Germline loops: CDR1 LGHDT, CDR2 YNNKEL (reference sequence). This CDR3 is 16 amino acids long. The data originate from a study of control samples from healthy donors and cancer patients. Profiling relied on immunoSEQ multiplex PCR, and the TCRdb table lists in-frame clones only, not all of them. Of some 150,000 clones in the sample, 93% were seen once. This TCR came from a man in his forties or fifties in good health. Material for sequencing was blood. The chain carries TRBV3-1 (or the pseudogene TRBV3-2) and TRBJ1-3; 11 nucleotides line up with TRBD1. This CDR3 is CASSRHGTGGGNTIYF. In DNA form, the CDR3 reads TGTGCCAGCAGCCGACATGGGACAGGGGGAGGAAACACCATATATTTT.